Shown below are 13 T cell receptor beta chains from a single sample sequenced in a study of tumor and adjacent non-tumor tissue in lung cancer. RNA was extracted from bulk tissue without any cell sorting. TCRbeta libraries were built with three rounds of nested PCR, modified from ARM-PCR. TCRdb used MiXCR to reprocess the multiplex PCR reads, holding one entry per CDR3 protein. The sample holds about 110,000 distinct CDR3 sequences, roughly 74% seen once. Sequencing was performed on lung tumor tissue. These receptors were taken from a woman between 55 and 75 years old with non-small cell lung cancer.

Only one count was recorded for this clonotype. One end of the junction is discordant with germline, which a read error may explain. V usage is TRBV11-3 and J usage is TRBJ2-1; 15 bases are a match to TRBD2. The germline CDR1 and CDR2 sequences are SGHNT and YENEEA. The CDR3 sequence is 19 residues long. Here the CDR3 reads CARSRQGLAGGRSYNEQFF. DNA of the CDR3: TGTGCCAGAAGCCGCCAGGGACTAGCGGGGGGAAGGTCCTATAATGAGCAGTTCTTC.

This clonotype showed up just a few times. This may arise from a read error, as a much more abundant clone is one base away. V and J are TRBV10-2 and TRBJ2-2, with D unclear. V was pared by 8 bases and J by 1 base, with 11 bases between. The CDR3 covers 14 residues. Germline loops: CDR1 WSHSY, CDR2 SAAADI. CDR3 sequence reads: CASGALMNTGELFF. CDR3 sequence (DNA): TGCGCCAGCGGAGCGCTTATGAACACCGGGGAGCTGTTTTTT.

On this clonotype: This may come from a read error, since a much larger clone is one base off. The chain is built from TRBV4-3 and TRBJ2-4, with D possibly being TRBD2 (6 bases). Per germline, CDR1 LGHNA and CDR2 YSLEER. Trimming removed 0 bases from V and 11 bases from J, with 14 bases in between. This CDR3 spans 14 amino acids. CDR3 sequence reads: CASSQDAGTDVQYF. For the CDR3, the DNA is TGCGCCAGCAGCCAAGATGCGGGGACGGACGTTCAGTACTTC.

As regards this clonotype: Lacking the conserved final phenylalanine or tryptophan, this CDR3 likely reflects a read error. The genes are TRBV11-2 and TRBJ2-5; no firm D call. CDR1 and CDR2 from the germline V gene are SGHAT and FQNNGV. The CDR3 is made up of 14 amino acids. V dropped 1 base and J dropped 1 base, with 7 bases sitting between them. CDR3 sequence (DNA): TGTGCCAGCAGCTTAGGGAACTTCCAAGAGACCCAGTACATC. This sequence encodes CASSLGNFQETQYI.

The chain uses TRBV29-1 and TRBJ2-2, with TRBD2 matching over 9 bases. V gave up 7 bases and J gave up 8 bases; unmatched junction bases: 11. Germline V CDR1 and CDR2: SQVTM, ANQGSEA. The CDR3 is 14 amino acids. CDR3 nucleotides: TGCAGCGGCCACAGCGGGAGGCCTGCTGGGGAGCTGTTTTTT. Translation gives CSGHSGRPAGELFF.

Turning to this clonotype: The missing conserved phenylalanine or tryptophan at the end of this CDR3 makes a read error likely. The chain recombines TRBV11-3 with TRBJ2-1, with 12 bases aligning to TRBD2. Germline CDR1 reads SGHNT; CDR2 reads YENEEA. The CDR3 totals 17 residues. The CDR3 is CAISLELTSGSHNEQFL. CDR3 coding DNA: TGCGCCATCAGTTTAGAGTTGACTAGCGGGAGCCACAATGAGCAGTTCTTG.

Regarding this clonotype: The CDR3 end shows no conserved phenylalanine or tryptophan, and so a read error is likely. This chain links TRBV7-8 with TRBJ2-1, with D possibly being TRBD2 (7 bases). Germline V gene lookup returns CDR1 SGHVS and CDR2 FQNEAQ. There are 15 residues in the CDR3. This CDR3 is CASSLGGGPFNEQFL. CDR3 nucleotides: TGCGCCAGCAGCTTAGGGGGGGGGCCTTTCAATGAGCAGTTCCTC.

The chain employs TRBV10-3 and TRBJ2-7, with a weak D call TRBD1 (6 bases). V lost 6 bases to trimming and J lost 7 bases, with 16 bases between them. CDR3 length equals 13 residues. Germline V gene data show CDR1 as ENHRY and CDR2 as SYGVKD. Here the CDR3 reads CAIRGTGTEEQYF. The CDR3 DNA is TGTGCCATCAGAGGCACAGGGACCGAGGAGCAGTACTTC.

As regards this clonotype: One junction end does not reproduce the germline sequence, and a read error may be involved. The CDR3 DNA follows: TGTGTCAGCAGTCCCCGGGACAGGGGTGGAGCTTTCTTT. Amino acid sequence: CVSSPRDRGGAFF. J is TRBJ1-1 and V is TRBV28; 10 nucleotides align to TRBD1. The CDR3 totals 13 residues. Germline-derived CDR1 and CDR2 are MDHEN and SYDVKM.

Note on this clonotype: A read error may produce the germline difference seen at one junction end. The rearrangement uses TRBV4-3 and TRBJ2-6; 10 bases align to TRBD1. Germline V CDR1 and CDR2: LGHNA, YSLEER. This CDR3 is 16 amino acids long. The CDR3 region has the DNA TGCACCAGCAACCAGACAGGGGGCGGTGGGGCCAACGTCCTGACTTTC. Its translation: CTSNQTGGGGANVLTF.

V gene TRBV12-3 or TRBV12-4 combines with J gene TRBJ1-4; TRBD1 might be the D (5 bases). The CDR3 consists of 13 residues. The V end was cut by 7 bases, the J end by 7 bases, with 13 bases between. The DNA of the CDR3 is TGTGCCAGCAACTTCGGGGGTTGTGAAAAACTGTTTTTT. This translates into CASNFGGCEKLFF.

Concerning this clonotype itself: At one end, the junction sequence differs from germline, possibly due to a read error. V usage is TRBV7-2 and J usage is TRBJ2-2, with a possible D match to TRBD2 (6 bases). Germline lookup yields CDR1 SGHTA and CDR2 FQGNSA. The CDR3 is 16 amino acids. CDR3 sequence reads: CASSPRTPFGGGELLF. DNA for the CDR3: TGTGCCAGCAGCCCCAGGACTCCCTTCGGAGGCGGGGAGCTGCTTTTT.

The rearrangement joins TRBV28 to TRBJ2-7, with TRBD2 as a possible D gene (6 bases). This CDR3 is built from 13 residues. Germline loops: CDR1 MDHEN, CDR2 SYDVKM. Deletions cut 6 bases from V and 7 bases from J, with 16 bases between. CDR3: CASSQGLRGEQYF. The CDR3 DNA reads TGTGCCAGCAGCCAAGGGCTTCGGGGGGAGCAGTACTTC. Supplemented by reference TRBV28 and TRBJ2-7, the full variable domain reads DVKVTQSSRYLVKRTGEKVFLECVQDMDHENMFWYRQDPGLGLRLIYFSYDVKMKEKGDIPEGYSVSREKKERFSLILESASTNQTSMYLCASSQGLRGEQYFGPGTRLTVT.